These 26 T cell receptor beta chains were all obtained from the same sample, sequenced in a study of blood T cell repertoires in COVID-19 (dated by TCRdb to the early 2020s). The library came from the immunoSEQ multiplex PCR assay. TCRdb's version of the immuneACCESS table is confined to in-frame rearrangements and falls short of the full clone set. An unresolved V gene accounts for under half of the shortfall where checked; the remainder is of unknown origin. This sample has approximately 300,000 clones in its table, and roughly 89% of those were observed once. The ten largest clones capture roughly a tenth of the sample. The source material was PBMCs or T cells enriched from blood (not recorded which). Source of these receptors: a woman aged 25 to 45 who had recovered from COVID-19.

The V gene is TRBV18, the J gene TRBJ1-5, with TRBD1 matching over 9 bases. CDR1 is KGHSH and CDR2 is LQKENI in the germline V gene. Trimming at V came to 2 bases and at J to 1 base, leaving 0 bases not matched to a gene. CDR3 size: 15 residues. The CDR3 DNA sequence: TGTGCCAGCTCACCAGGGACAGGGAGCAATCAGCCCCAGCATTTT. Translating gives CASSPGTGSNQPQHF.

The chain uses TRBV12-3 or TRBV12-4 and TRBJ2-5; 13 positions agree with TRBD2. CDR3 length: 13 residues. V shed 10 bases and J 3 bases; nucleotides not matched to a gene: 2. CDR3 loop: CAIGLAGEETQYF. DNA of the CDR3: TGTGCCATAGGACTAGCGGGAGAAGAGACCCAGTACTTC.

V usage is TRBV3-1 (or the pseudogene TRBV3-2) and J usage is TRBJ1-2; D not certain. Germline V gene data show CDR1 as LGHDT and CDR2 as YNNKEL (reference sequence). The CDR3 runs 14 residues. Trimming cost V 1 base and J 2 bases, with 8 bases left between them. The CDR3 DNA reads TGTGCCAGCAGCCAAGTTTCCTCCAACTATGGCTACACCTTC. Its translation is CASSQVSSNYGYTF.

The genes are TRBV27 and TRBJ2-7; 11 bases are shared with TRBD1. Per germline, CDR1 MNHEY and CDR2 SMNVEV (reference sequence). The CDR3 runs to 14 residues. V gave up 4 bases and J gave up 2 bases; unmatched junction bases: 1. The CDR3 region has the DNA TGTGCCAGCAGTTGGGACAGGGGGGCCTACGAGCAGTACTTC. Translation gives CASSWDRGAYEQYF.

The chain joins TRBV6-1 to TRBJ1-2; perhaps TRBD1 as D (6 bases). V lost 3 bases, J lost 4 bases, and 12 bases lay in between. Germline V gene data show CDR1 as MNHNS and CDR2 as SASEGT. CDR3 size: 14 residues. CDR3 in amino acids: CASSDLTGAYGYTF. CDR3 DNA: TGTGCCAGCAGTGACCTGACAGGCGCCTATGGCTACACCTTC.

The chain combines TRBV10-1 with TRBJ2-3; TRBD2 aligns across 15 bases. CDR1 is WNHNN, CDR2 SYGVQD, per germline (reference sequence). The CDR3 runs 17 residues. Trimming cost V 6 bases and J 1 base; bases outside gene matches: 5. The CDR3 region has the DNA TGCGCCAGCAGAGAATGGACTAGCGGGGGGGGCACAGATACGCAGTATTTT. Its protein product is CASREWTSGGGTDTQYF.

This clone was detected only once. V gene TRBV5-1 combines with J gene TRBJ2-3; 11 nucleotides line up with TRBD2. The J segment lost 3 bases and the V segment lost 3 bases, leaving 6 bases of the junction unmatched. Looked up from germline, CDR1 is SGHRS and CDR2 is YFSETQ. The CDR3 consists of 16 residues. The CDR3 region has the DNA TGCGCCAGCAGCTCCCAACTAGCGGGAGTAACAGATACGCAGTATTTT. Amino acids: CASSSQLAGVTDTQYF.

The chain joins TRBV29-1 to TRBJ1-1, with D perhaps TRBD1 (5 bases). V was shortened by 1 base and J by 11 bases, with 17 bases between the two germline ends. Germline V gene lookup returns CDR1 SQVTM and CDR2 ANQGSEA. This CDR3 has 13 amino acids. The CDR3 spells CSVEGQGSQEAFF. Written as DNA, the CDR3 is TGCAGCGTTGAAGGGCAGGGATCCCAGGAGGCTTTCTTT.

The gene calls are TRBV11-2 and TRBJ2-7; 7 nucleotides align to TRBD2. This CDR3 is 15 amino acids long. CDR1 SGHAT and CDR2 FQNNGV come from the germline V gene. With 1 base clipped from V and 7 bases from J, the junction kept 10 bases outside the gene matches. CDR3 region: CASSLGVGGRGEQYF. The DNA for the CDR3 is TGTGCCAGCAGCTTAGGCGTCGGCGGGCGGGGGGAGCAGTACTTC.

The chain has TRBV5-1 and TRBJ1-3, with a weak D call TRBD1 (6 bases). Trimming took 4 bases from V and 0 from J, leaving 8 bases between them. The V gene's germline CDR1 is SGHRS and CDR2 YFSETQ. The CDR3 consists of 14 residues. CDR3 sequence (DNA): TGCGCCAGCAGCCAGGACAGCTCTGGAAACACCATATATTTT. Translating it yields CASSQDSSGNTIYF.

The chain recombines TRBV4-1 with TRBJ2-7; D is possibly TRBD2 (5 bases). CDR1 and CDR2 from the germline V gene are MGHRA and YSYEKL. The V gene lost 0 bases and the J gene lost 6 bases, with 9 bases spanning the gap. This CDR3 is built from 13 residues. CDR3 region: CASSQDPRGEQYF. The CDR3 coding sequence is TGCGCCAGCAGCCAAGATCCCCGGGGCGAGCAGTACTTC.

The chain carries TRBV10-2 and TRBJ1-2; 9 bases map to TRBD1. Trimming at V came to 5 bases and at J to 6 bases, leaving 7 bases not matched to a gene. From germline, CDR1 is WSHSY and CDR2 SAAADI. The CDR3 contains 14 residues. This CDR3 reads CASSTTGGADGYTF. CDR3 bases: TGCGCCAGCAGTACTACAGGGGGCGCGGATGGCTACACCTTC.

V and J are TRBV29-1 and TRBJ2-1; TRBD2 matches 11 bases. The germline V gene encodes CDR1 SQVTM and CDR2 ANQGSEA. The V and J ends lost 6 bases and 4 bases, in that order; junction bases with no gene match: 5. This CDR3 comprises 14 residues. CDR3 bases: TGCAGCGTGGAGGGACTAGCGGTTTACAATGAGCAGTTCTTC. Translating it yields CSVEGLAVYNEQFF.

Concerning this clone: In the same sample, other DNA sequences code for this CDR3. This chain links TRBV5-4 with TRBJ2-3; TRBD1 matches 8 bases. The germline V gene has CDR1 SGHNT and CDR2 YYREEE (reference sequence). Trimming at V came to 4 bases and at J to 4 bases, leaving 5 bases not matched to a gene. This CDR3 contains 14 residues. CDR3 DNA sequence: TGTGCCAGCAGCCTCGGACAGGGCCCAGATACGCAGTATTTT. It yields the protein CASSLGQGPDTQYF.

This clone was seen once. This chain joins TRBV19 and TRBJ1-2, with D uncertain. The V and J ends lost 0 bases and 4 bases respectively, with 15 bases between them. This CDR3 has 16 amino acids. Germline assignment: CDR1 LNHDA and CDR2 SQIVND (reference sequence). The CDR3: CASSIDRARGGYGYTF. The CDR3, as DNA: TGTGCCAGTAGTATAGACCGAGCACGGGGAGGCTATGGCTACACCTTC.

The rearrangement links TRBV6-1 to TRBJ2-7, with a weak D call TRBD2 (6 bases). The germline gives CDR1 MNHNS, CDR2 SASEGT. V lost 1 base and J 0 bases, leaving 16 bases between the germline ends. The CDR3 runs to 17 residues. As DNA, the CDR3 is TGTGCCAGCAGTGAAGGTTTTGCGGGGTGGGGCTCCTACGAGCAGTACTTC. Its translation is CASSEGFAGWGSYEQYF.

The rearrangement links TRBV5-1 to TRBJ2-1, with 14 bases matching TRBD2. J was trimmed by 7 bases and V by 2 bases; bases with no gene match: 8. The germline V gene encodes CDR1 SGHRS and CDR2 YFSETQ. The CDR3 runs 17 residues. As DNA, the CDR3 is TGCGCCAGCAGCTTAAACCCCGGGACTAGCGGGAGTAATGAGCAGTTCTTC. Protein: CASSLNPGTSGSNEQFF.

This chain uses TRBV5-5 with TRBJ2-6, with a weak D call TRBD1 (5 bases). Germline-derived CDR1 and CDR2 are SGHKS and YYEKEE (reference sequence). This CDR3 region has 16 residues. V was pared by 1 base and J by 1 base, with 9 bases between. CDR3: CASSLRDSSGANVLTF. The CDR3 DNA sequence: TGTGCCAGCAGCTTGCGCGACAGTTCTGGGGCCAACGTCCTGACTTTC.

The chain recombines TRBV6-5 with TRBJ1-1; D is perhaps TRBD1 (5 bases). The CDR3 sequence is 15 residues long. V lost 5 bases, J lost 10 bases, and 23 bases lay in between. The germline V gene encodes CDR1 MNHEY and CDR2 SVGAGI. The CDR3 here is CASSPDGTTAWGAFF. Here the CDR3 DNA reads TGTGCCAGCAGTCCCGACGGAACGACAGCATGGGGAGCTTTCTTT.

This chain uses TRBV30 with TRBJ1-4, with TRBD1 identical over 10 bases. CDR1 is GTSNPN, CDR2 SVGIG, per germline (reference sequence). The CDR3 totals 18 residues. V lost 1 base, J lost 5 bases, and 13 bases stayed unmatched. CDR3 residues: CAWSDGGRWGQGNEKLFF. The DNA of the CDR3 is TGTGCCTGGAGTGATGGGGGTCGATGGGGACAGGGGAATGAAAAACTGTTTTTT. Full variable domain (outside the CDR3, taken from reference TRBV30 and TRBJ1-4): SQTIHQWPATLVQPVGSPLSLECTVEGTSNPNLYWYRQAAGRGLQLLFYSVGIGQISSEVPQNLSASRPQDRQFILSSKKLLLSDSGFYLCAWSDGGRWGQGNEKLFFGSGTQLSVL.

V is TRBV4-2 and J is TRBJ1-6, with D possibly being TRBD1 (6 bases). This CDR3 comprises 16 residues. Deletions cut 0 bases from V and 4 bases from J, with 10 bases between. Per the germline V gene, CDR1 is LGHNA and CDR2 is YNFKEQ. The CDR3 DNA reads as TGTGCCAGCAGCCAAGAGGACAGAACATATAATTCACCCCTCCACTTT. The encoded protein is CASSQEDRTYNSPLHF.

The chain employs TRBV9 and TRBJ1-2, with TRBD1 identical over 8 bases. The CDR3 is 15 residues long. CDR1 and CDR2 from the germline V gene are SGDLS and YYNGEE. J was trimmed by 2 bases and V by 3 bases; bases with no gene match: 6. The CDR3 DNA is TGTGCCAGCAGCGACGGACAGGGCGGAAACTATGGCTACACCTTC. Translating gives CASSDGQGGNYGYTF. Full variable domain (remainder filled in from reference TRBV9 and TRBJ1-2): DSGVTQTPKHLITATGQRVTLRCSPRSGDLSVYWYQQSLDQGLQFLIQYYNGEERAKGNILERFSAQQFPDLHSELNLSSLELGDSALYFCASSDGQGGNYGYTFGSGTRLTVV.

The chain joins TRBV15 to TRBJ2-3; no reliable D call. Trimming removed 8 bases from V and 1 base from J, with 13 bases in between. The CDR3 totals 14 residues. Looked up from germline, CDR1 is LNHNV and CDR2 is YYDKDF (reference sequence). This CDR3 is CATRKESGTDTQYF. In DNA, the CDR3 is TGTGCCACCCGCAAAGAATCGGGCACAGATACGCAGTATTTT. Variable domain in full (rest from reference TRBV15 and TRBJ2-3): DAMVIQNPRYQVTQFGKPVTLSCSQTLNHNVMYWYQQKSSQAPKLLFHYYDKDFNNEADTPDNFQSRRPNTSFCFLDIRSPGLGDTAMYLCATRKESGTDTQYFGPGTRLTVL.

The chain uses TRBV4-2 and TRBJ2-1, with 8 positions matching TRBD2. This CDR3 has 14 amino acids. The germline V gene encodes CDR1 LGHNA and CDR2 YNFKEQ. V was clipped by 6 bases and J by 5 bases; unmatched bases: 6. The CDR3 DNA is TGTGCCAGCAGGGACGTAGCGGGGAACAATGAGCAGTTCTTC. Its protein product is CASRDVAGNNEQFF.

The chain combines TRBV2 with TRBJ2-5; a weak D match, TRBD2 (6 bases). The CDR3 sequence is 15 residues long. Germline V gene sequence: CDR1 SNHLY, CDR2 FYNNEI. V lost 8 bases, J lost 3 bases, and 19 bases lay in between. The CDR3 is CASSQTRLVEETQYF. The DNA of the CDR3 is TGTGCCAGCTCTCAAACCCGACTAGTCGAAGAGACCCAGTACTTC. The entire variable domain, with the rest obtained from reference TRBV2 and TRBJ2-5, is as follows: EPEVTQTPSHQVTQMGQEVILRCVPISNHLYFYWYRQILGQKVEFLVSFYNNEISEKSEIFDDQFSVERPDGSNFTLKIRSTKLEDSAMYFCASSQTRLVEETQYFGPGTRLLVL.

This clone appeared a single time. The rearrangement uses TRBV14 and TRBJ2-1, with 11 bases identical to TRBD2. This CDR3 is built from 17 residues. Germline V CDR1 and CDR2: SGHDN, FVKESK. J was trimmed by 4 bases and V by 4 bases; bases with no gene match: 9. The CDR3 loop reads CASSPHGTSGSYNEQFF. In DNA, the CDR3 is TGTGCCAGCAGCCCTCACGGCACTAGCGGGAGTTACAATGAGCAGTTCTTC.